A single sample gave rise to the 28 T cell receptor beta chains below, sequenced in a study of blood T cell repertoires in COVID-19. Clones were sequenced by immunoSEQ multiplex PCR, and TCRdb holds only the in-frame ones, with some missing. The sample records roughly 140,000 clones, 75% to 90% being singletons. Sequences were obtained from peripheral blood. These receptors were obtained from a man between 70 and 80 years old with acute or convalescent COVID-19.

This sequence joins TRBV6-5 and TRBJ2-7; weak D call: TRBD2 (5 bases). V shed 8 bases and J shed 2 bases, with 13 bases lying between them. Germline V gives CDR1 MNHEY, CDR2 SVGAGI. The CDR3 runs 13 residues. The CDR3 DNA sequence: TGTGCCAGCGGAAGGGAGCTAGCCTACGAGCAGTACTTC. This gives the protein CASGRELAYEQYF.

In this sample, this clone turned up a few times. The chain combines TRBV5-4 with TRBJ2-2; D is possibly TRBD1 (5 bases). Germline V gene sequence: CDR1 SGHNT, CDR2 YYREEE (reference sequence). The CDR3 runs to 16 residues. V dropped 4 bases and J dropped 0 bases, with 13 bases sitting between them. Here the CDR3 DNA reads TGTGCCAGCAGCCCGTCAGGGTACGCGAACACCGGGGAGCTGTTTTTT. This translates into CASSPSGYANTGELFF.

The V call is TRBV6-5, the J call TRBJ2-5; TRBD1 might be the D (6 bases). The CDR3 extends over 15 amino acids. Per the germline V gene, CDR1 is MNHEY and CDR2 is SVGAGI. Deletions cut 4 bases from V and 2 bases from J, with 14 bases between. In DNA form, the CDR3 reads TGTGCCAGCAGTTCCACCCGGGACACGCAAGAGACCCAGTACTTC. Amino acid sequence: CASSSTRDTQETQYF.

The chain has TRBV3-1 (or the pseudogene TRBV3-2) and TRBJ1-6, with D perhaps TRBD1 (5 bases). The germline V and J ends were trimmed by 6 bases and 4 bases, with 10 bases remaining between them. Germline V gene sequence: CDR1 LGHDT, CDR2 YNNKEL (reference sequence). CDR3 length: 14 residues. CDR3: CASRGGLYNSPLHF. CDR3 nucleotides: TGTGCCAGCAGGGGGGGACTTTATAATTCACCCCTCCACTTT.

This clone was seen a single time. This chain joins TRBV5-1 and TRBJ2-1; 12 bases agree with TRBD2. Germline CDR1 is SGHRS and CDR2 is YFSETQ. V was clipped by 4 bases and J by 1 base; unmatched bases: 15. The CDR3 is 20 residues long. The CDR3 is CASSRGSSGRARGSYNEQFF. CDR3 in DNA: TGCGCCAGCAGCCGAGGATCTAGCGGGAGGGCGAGAGGGTCCTACAATGAGCAGTTCTTC.

The rearrangement joins TRBV2 to TRBJ1-3; tentatively, D is TRBD1 (6 bases). This CDR3 is built from 15 residues. Germline assignment: CDR1 SNHLY and CDR2 FYNNEI. Trimming cost V 5 bases and J 2 bases, with 13 bases left between them. The DNA for the CDR3 is TGTGCCAGCAGTCAGGGGACCCGGACTGGAAACACCATATATTTT. It is translated as CASSQGTRTGNTIYF.

V is TRBV27 and J is TRBJ2-3; 12 nucleotides agree with TRBD2. CDR1 is MNHEY and CDR2 is SMNVEV in the germline V gene (reference sequence). The CDR3 spans 18 residues. Germline trimming cut 3 bases from V and 2 bases from J; bases unmatched to any gene: 9. The CDR3 DNA sequence: TGTGCCAGCAGTTTCCCGAGACTAGCGGGAGTTCCCACAGATACGCAGTATTTT. This translates into CASSFPRLAGVPTDTQYF.

The rearrangement joins TRBV5-1 to TRBJ2-7, with 9 bases that match TRBD1. Germline CDR1 SGHRS, CDR2 YFSETQ. Trimming cost V 8 bases and J 4 bases; bases outside gene matches: 10. The CDR3 has 14 residues. The CDR3 coding sequence is TGCGCCAGTAGACTCGGGACAGGGATGTACGAGCAGTACTTC. Protein product: CASRLGTGMYEQYF. The whole variable domain, remainder taken from reference TRBV5-1 and TRBJ2-7, is KAGVTQTPRYLIKTRGQQVTLSCSPISGHRSVSWYQQTPGQGLQFLFEYFSETQRNKGNFPGRFSGRQFSNSRSEMNVSTLELGDSALYLCASRLGTGMYEQYFGPGTRLTVT.

This clone was recorded once. V usage is TRBV5-1 and J usage is TRBJ2-1; TRBD1 is a possible D gene (6 bases). Germline loops: CDR1 SGHRS, CDR2 YFSETQ. This CDR3 is built from 14 residues. V was trimmed by 0 bases and J by 6 bases, leaving 10 bases between them. The CDR3 spells CASSLGQVPNEQFF. The CDR3 DNA reads as TGCGCCAGCAGCTTGGGACAGGTGCCCAATGAGCAGTTCTTC. Full variable domain (remainder filled in from reference TRBV5-1 and TRBJ2-1): KAGVTQTPRYLIKTRGQQVTLSCSPISGHRSVSWYQQTPGQGLQFLFEYFSETQRNKGNFPGRFSGRQFSNSRSEMNVSTLELGDSALYLCASSLGQVPNEQFFGPGTRLTVL.

V and J are TRBV2 and TRBJ2-3; 15 bases fit TRBD2. The CDR3 runs to 17 residues. The V gene end was trimmed by 6 bases and the J gene end by 4 bases; junction bases not matched to a gene: 8. CDR1 is SNHLY, CDR2 FYNNEI, per germline. CDR3 region: CASRRTSGGAISDTQYF. The CDR3, as DNA: TGTGCCAGCAGGAGGACTAGCGGGGGGGCCATATCAGATACGCAGTATTTT.

CDR3 in DNA: TGTGCCAGCAGTTCGTTAGCGGGTACTGAGCAGTTCTTC. Its translation: CASSSLAGTEQFF. J is TRBJ2-1 and V is TRBV12-3 or TRBV12-4, with 7 bases aligning to TRBD2. Unmatched junction bases numbered 6, after V lost 4 bases and J lost 9 bases. CDR3 length: 13 amino acids.

This chain joins TRBV6-2 or TRBV6-3 and TRBJ2-1, with 7 bases aligning to TRBD2. This CDR3 has 21 amino acids. V lost 0 bases, J lost 7 bases, and 24 bases stayed unmatched. Per germline, CDR1 MNHEY and CDR2 SVGEGT. The CDR3 DNA reads as TGTGCCAGCAGTTACTCGATCGAGGGTAGCGGGCGGGTAAAGGTGGTGAATGAGCAGTTCTTC. It encodes CASSYSIEGSGRVKVVNEQFF.

This clone was seen only a few times. The chain is built from TRBV2 and TRBJ1-1; 8 nucleotides match TRBD1. V shed 6 bases, J shed 3 bases, and the junction held 3 bases outside the gene matches. This CDR3 spans 13 amino acids. CDR1 and CDR2 from the germline V gene are SNHLY and FYNNEI. CDR3 in DNA: TGTGCCAGCAGAAAGACAGGGGACACTGAAGCTTTCTTT. Residues: CASRKTGDTEAFF.

The rearrangement links TRBV30 to TRBJ1-4, with TRBD1 as a possible D gene (5 bases). The V gene's germline CDR1 is GTSNPN and CDR2 SVGIG (reference sequence). The CDR3 runs to 14 residues. V was pared by 3 bases and J by 0 bases, with 8 bases between. The CDR3 loop reads CAWRGGATNEKLFF. The CDR3 nucleotides are TGTGCCTGGAGGGGGGGTGCAACTAATGAAAAACTGTTTTTT.

The chain combines TRBV18 with TRBJ2-1; 9 positions match TRBD1. The V segment lost 2 bases and the J segment 9 bases; nucleotides outside the gene matches: 11. CDR3 size: 16 residues. CDR1 is KGHSH and CDR2 is LQKENI in the germline V gene. The CDR3 DNA sequence: TGTGCCAGCTCACCAAAAGGGACAGGGTTTCAGGGTGAGCAGTTCTTC. This translates into CASSPKGTGFQGEQFF.

The chain carries TRBV18 and TRBJ2-1; a weak D match, TRBD1 (6 bases). V dropped 2 bases and J dropped 9 bases, with 14 bases sitting between them. CDR3 length: 14 amino acids. Looked up from germline, CDR1 is KGHSH and CDR2 is LQKENI. The CDR3 loop is CASSPATGESEQFF. The CDR3 region has the DNA TGTGCCAGCTCACCAGCGACAGGTGAGAGTGAGCAGTTCTTC.

This chain links TRBV3-1 (or the pseudogene TRBV3-2) with TRBJ2-7; TRBD1 might be the D (6 bases). The CDR3 runs 13 residues. The germline gives CDR1 LGHDT, CDR2 YNNKEL (reference sequence). V lost 8 bases to trimming and J lost 5 bases, with 16 bases between them. The CDR3 spells CASGVQGIHEQYF. The CDR3 DNA reads as TGTGCCAGCGGAGTCCAGGGGATACACGAGCAGTACTTC.

About this clone itself: Other DNA sequences from this sample encode an identical CDR3 as well. V usage is TRBV3-1 (or the pseudogene TRBV3-2) and J usage is TRBJ2-7; 10 bases are a match to TRBD1. The V gene end was trimmed by 4 bases and the J gene end by 2 bases; junction bases not matched to a gene: 5. The CDR3 has 15 residues. Germline values: CDR1 LGHDT, CDR2 YNNKEL (reference sequence). Here the CDR3 reads CASSRPGQGTYEQYF. CDR3 bases: TGTGCCAGCAGCCGTCCGGGACAGGGGACCTACGAGCAGTACTTC.

CDR3 bases: TGTGCCAGTAGTATAGACTCCACTGAAGCTTTCTTT. This translates into CASSIDSTEAFF. V and J are TRBV19 and TRBJ1-1; D is unclear. Germline V gene data show CDR1 as LNHDA and CDR2 as SQIVND (reference sequence). The CDR3 consists of 12 residues. Trimming stripped 0 bases from V and 4 bases from J, with 3 bases between. The full variable domain, with the rest looked up from reference TRBV19 and TRBJ1-1, is DGGITQSPKYLFRKEGQNVTLSCEQNLNHDAMYWYRQDPGQGLRLIYYSQIVNDFQKGDIAEGYSVSREKKESFPLTVTSAQKNPTAFYLCASSIDSTEAFFGQGTRLTVV.

The chain couples TRBV5-6 to TRBJ2-5, with TRBD2 as a possible D gene (6 bases). CDR3 size: 14 residues. V gave up 0 bases and J gave up 5 bases, with 11 bases separating them. Germline V gene data show CDR1 as SGHDT and CDR2 as YYEEEE. CDR3 DNA sequence: TGTGCCAGCAGCTTGGCGGGAGCAGCGGAGACCCAGTACTTC. Translated, it gives CASSLAGAAETQYF.

The chain joins TRBV9 to TRBJ1-4; D remains ambiguous. CDR1 is SGDLS, CDR2 YYNGEE, per germline. The ends were cut back, 1 base at V and 8 bases at J, with 9 bases in the middle. The CDR3 is 13 amino acids. The CDR3: CASSVNPQEKLFF. The CDR3 nucleotides read TGTGCCAGCAGCGTAAACCCCCAGGAAAAACTGTTTTTT.

The chain links TRBV7-2 to TRBJ1-2, with D tentatively TRBD1 (6 bases). The CDR3 is 15 amino acids. V lost 3 bases and J lost 6, with 17 bases in between. CDR1 is SGHTA, CDR2 FQGNSA, per germline. The DNA of the CDR3 is TGTGCCAGCAGCTTTTCGATGCAGGGGTCAAATGGCTACACCTTC. It codes for CASSFSMQGSNGYTF.

The rearrangement links TRBV9 to TRBJ2-5; 7 nucleotides line up with TRBD1. From germline, CDR1 is SGDLS and CDR2 YYNGEE. CDR3 size: 14 residues. V lost 0 bases and J lost 4; bases outside the gene matches: 3. The CDR3 loop reads CASSVGDRPETQYF. The CDR3 coding sequence is TGTGCCAGCAGCGTAGGGGACAGACCAGAGACCCAGTACTTC.

This chain joins TRBV7-9 and TRBJ1-6; D is unresolved. V lost 5 bases to trimming and J lost 7 bases, with 12 bases between them. Germline CDR1 and CDR2: SEHNR and FQNEAQ (reference sequence). The CDR3 is made up of 14 amino acids. Here the CDR3 reads CASSLGIQNSPLHF. The DNA for the CDR3 is TGTGCCAGCAGCCTCGGGATCCAGAATTCACCCCTCCACTTT.

This chain links TRBV2 with TRBJ2-2; 9 bases map to TRBD1. The junction had 1 base not matched to a gene; V was cut back by 6 bases and J by 5 bases. From germline, CDR1 is SNHLY and CDR2 FYNNEI. The CDR3 totals 13 residues. The CDR3 reads CASRGQGTGELFF. The CDR3 DNA sequence: TGTGCCAGCAGGGGACAGGGAACCGGGGAGCTGTTTTTT.

The CDR3 loop reads CASSLDRDGGYTF. The CDR3 nucleotides read TGTGCCAGCAGCTTAGACAGGGATGGTGGCTACACCTTC. This rearrangement joins TRBV11-2 to TRBJ1-2, with D possibly matching TRBD1 (5 bases). There are 13 residues in the CDR3. Germline loops: CDR1 SGHAT, CDR2 FQNNGV. Trimming left V 0 bases short and J 7 bases short, with 9 bases between.

The chain couples TRBV24-1 to TRBJ1-5; possible D gene TRBD1, 6 bases. CDR1 and CDR2 from the germline V gene are KGHDR and SFDVKD. V lost 6 bases to trimming and J lost 4 bases, with 6 bases between them. There are 12 residues in the CDR3. Written as DNA, the CDR3 is TGTGCCACCAGTAGGGGGAATCAGCCCCAGCATTTT. Protein: CATSRGNQPQHF.

CDR3 coding DNA: TGTGCCAGTAGTATGGGACAGGGGGCAGGGGGAGCTTTCTTT. Translated: CASSMGQGAGGAFF. The V gene is TRBV19, the J gene TRBJ1-1; 12 bases match TRBD1. This CDR3 has 14 residues. Per germline, CDR1 LNHDA and CDR2 SQIVND (reference sequence). V was clipped by 3 bases and J by 10 bases; unmatched bases: 6. Looking up the rest from reference TRBV19 and TRBJ1-1 gives the full variable domain: DGGITQSPKYLFRKEGQNVTLSCEQNLNHDAMYWYRQDPGQGLRLIYYSQIVNDFQKGDIAEGYSVSREKKESFPLTVTSAQKNPTAFYLCASSMGQGAGGAFFGQGTRLTVV.